These 3 T cell receptor beta chains originate from one sample sequenced in a study of PD-L1 blockade in urothelial cancer. Data came from immunoSEQ multiplex PCR; TCRdb stores just in-frame clones and leaves some out. The profile shows about 80,000 clones, approximately 86% of them singletons. This specimen consisted of PBMCs, obtained around atezolizumab (anti-PD-L1) treatment. The receptors were gathered from a woman in her seventies with urothelial cancer.

The DNA of the CDR3 is TGCGCCAGCAGCCAAGTGGCCGGGGGGGATACGCAGTATTTT. Translating gives CASSQVAGGDTQYF. V is TRBV4-3 and J is TRBJ2-3; TRBD2 matches 7 bases. V lost 1 base to trimming and J lost 6 bases; unmatched junction nucleotides: 4. Germline lookup yields CDR1 LGHNA and CDR2 YSLEER. The CDR3 is 14 amino acids.

The V and J genes are TRBV7-3 and TRBJ2-7, with TRBD1 matching 7 bases. CDR3 length: 15 residues. CDR1 and CDR2 from the germline V gene are SGHTA and FQGTGA. V was pared by 2 bases and J by 1 base, with 5 bases of the junction left unmatched. The CDR3 here is CASSLVGGSSYEQYF. The CDR3 DNA is TGTGCCAGCAGCTTAGTAGGGGGCAGTTCCTACGAGCAGTACTTC.

This sequence joins TRBV6-5 and TRBJ2-3, with D possibly being TRBD1 (5 bases). The CDR3 runs to 13 residues. CDR1 MNHEY and CDR2 SVGAGI come from the germline V gene. V was shortened by 8 bases and J by 2 bases, with 11 bases between the two germline ends. CDR3 sequence (DNA): TGTGCCAGCCGGACACAAGTCACAGATACGCAGTATTTT. Translation gives CASRTQVTDTQYF.